These 7 T cell receptor beta chains share one sample of origin, sequenced in a study of CD8 T cells in Susac syndrome. Reverse transcription of roughly 0.5 to 1 ug RNA was performed with random hexamers. TCRdb called the immunoSEQ multiplex PCR reads again in MiXCR, with one record for every CDR3 protein. The table shows about 210,000 distinct CDR3 sequences, with 90% to 95% occurring only once. The sequenced sample consisted of CD4+ T cells from PBMCs. The receptors originated from a human donor in good health.

The V and J genes are TRBV20-1 and TRBJ2-1; the match to TRBD2 covers 9 bases. The CDR3 is 15 amino acids. The germline CDR1 and CDR2 sequences are DFQATT and SNEGSKA (reference sequence). Trimming cost V 3 bases and J 5 bases; bases outside gene matches: 8. CDR3 in amino acids: CSARMGGGAHNEQFF. In DNA, the CDR3 is TGCAGTGCTAGGATGGGCGGGGGGGCCCACAATGAGCAGTTCTTC.

The gene calls are TRBV29-1 and TRBJ1-1; 8 bases align to TRBD1. The CDR3 is 14 residues long. With 7 bases clipped from V and 0 bases from J, the junction kept 7 bases outside the gene matches. Per the germline V gene, CDR1 is SQVTM and CDR2 is ANQGSEA. The CDR3 protein is CSAAGQEMNTEAFF. The DNA of the CDR3 is TGCAGCGCCGCGGGACAGGAGATGAACACTGAAGCTTTCTTT.

The gene calls are TRBV30 and TRBJ2-3; TRBD1 or TRBD2 may be the D gene (5 bases each). Per germline, CDR1 GTSNPN and CDR2 SVGIG (reference sequence). Trimming took 0 bases from V and 9 from J, leaving 10 bases between them. CDR3 size: 12 residues. CDR3: CAWSVQRDTQYF. In DNA, the CDR3 is TGTGCCTGGAGTGTACAAAGGGACACGCAGTATTTT.

CDR3 sequence (DNA): TGTGCCTGGAGTGTAAACAGCCAGACCTATGGCTACACCTTC. Protein product: CAWSVNSQTYGYTF. The chain employs TRBV30 and TRBJ1-2; D is ambiguous. The CDR3 has 14 residues. V gave up 0 bases and J gave up 4 bases, with 12 bases separating them. Germline loops: CDR1 GTSNPN, CDR2 SVGIG (reference sequence).

The chain joins TRBV20-1 to TRBJ2-6; possibly TRBD2 for D (5 bases). The CDR3 consists of 15 residues. From germline, CDR1 is DFQATT and CDR2 SNEGSKA (reference sequence). Trimming cost V 1 base and J 0 bases, with 7 bases left between them. The CDR3 protein is CSARVGSSGANVLTF. CDR3 nucleotides: TGCAGTGCTAGAGTAGGGAGCTCTGGGGCCAACGTCCTGACTTTC.

The genes are TRBV10-2 and TRBJ1-1, with D possibly being TRBD1 (5 bases). CDR3 size: 14 residues. V lost 5 bases, J lost 6 bases, and 16 bases lay in between. CDR1 is WSHSY, CDR2 SAAADI, per germline. The chain's CDR3 is CASSRSTGLPEAFF. The DNA for the CDR3 is TGCGCCAGCAGTCGCTCTACGGGACTCCCTGAAGCTTTCTTT.

The gene calls are TRBV12-3 or TRBV12-4 and TRBJ1-5; the D gene is possibly TRBD1 (5 bases). The V end lost 5 bases, the J end lost 5 bases, and 13 bases lay between the germline ends. The CDR3 has 14 residues. For the CDR3, the DNA is TGTGCCAGCAGTGTTCCCGGGGGGGATCAGCCCCAGCATTTT. It yields the protein CASSVPGGDQPQHF.